This T cell receptor (beta chain) appears in the sequencing data of a study of T cell repertoires in cytomegalovirus infection. MiXCR, applied by TCRdb to the reads, yields one record per CDR3 protein. Of roughly 700,000 distinct CDR3 sequences in the sample, about 30% were seen once. Including both end residues, the CDR3 is 11 amino acids long. The V gene's germline CDR1 is SGHAT and CDR2 FQNNGV. Comment on this clonotype: Its target is unknown. The DNA is omitted, as the CDR3 cannot be located on it reliably, and the CDR3 follows TCRdb's listing.

Study-wide results and caveats: In two of eight donors, the top clonotype was HLA-C-restricted CMV-specific.

The receptor was isolated from a human donor in good health (CMV status not recorded). Some clones in this sample may be carry-over from other donors' samples. Here the sequenced sample was cultured PBMCs, taken from culture after CMV antigen stimulation. The chain is built from TRBV11-2 and TRBJ1-2. The CDR3 spells CASSPWGGGTF.